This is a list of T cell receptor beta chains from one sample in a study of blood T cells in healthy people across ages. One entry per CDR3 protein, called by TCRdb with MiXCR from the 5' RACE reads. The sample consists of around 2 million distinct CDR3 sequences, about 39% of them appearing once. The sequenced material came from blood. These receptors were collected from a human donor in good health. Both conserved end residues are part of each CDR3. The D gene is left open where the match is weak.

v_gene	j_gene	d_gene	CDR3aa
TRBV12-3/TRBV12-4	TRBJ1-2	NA	CASSLACHTSYGYTF
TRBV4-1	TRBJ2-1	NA	CASSQWTYNEQFF
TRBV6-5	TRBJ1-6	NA	CASSGAQNSPLHF
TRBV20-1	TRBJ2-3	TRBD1	CSARDRTGVSTDTQYF
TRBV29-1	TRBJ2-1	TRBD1	CSSVGGSYNGQFF
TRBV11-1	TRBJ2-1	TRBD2	CASSLALGLAGSNEQFF
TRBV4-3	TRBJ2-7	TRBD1	CASSHDDRGIYEQYF
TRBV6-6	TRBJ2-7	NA	CASSYSLQGREEQYF
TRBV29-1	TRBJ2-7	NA	CSVKTGSLLEQYF
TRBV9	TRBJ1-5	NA	CASDQDGNQPQHF
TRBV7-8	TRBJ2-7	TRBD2	CASSTGTTQAGQYF
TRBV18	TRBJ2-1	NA	CASKGSPYNEQFF
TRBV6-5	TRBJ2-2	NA	CASSYGEGGSGELFF
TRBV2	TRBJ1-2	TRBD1	CASSEQGQGDYGYTF
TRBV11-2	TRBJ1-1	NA	CANSEGTEAFF
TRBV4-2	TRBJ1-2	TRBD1	CASSQNRGGGGYTF
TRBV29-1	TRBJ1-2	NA	CSVRLRSLTLGYTF
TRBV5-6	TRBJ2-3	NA	CASSSLKDTQYF
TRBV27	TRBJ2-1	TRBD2	CASSSPAGGPYNEQFF
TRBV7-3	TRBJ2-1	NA	CASSLNGGAMANEQFF